This TCR beta chain was found in a study of cytomegalovirus exposure and HLA in healthy donors. Study-level results: Accounts indicate the classifier identified cytomegalovirus status with strong specificity and sensitivity. DRB1 had the most TCR associations and HLA-C the fewest, a later analysis found, with rates varying by HLA locus. TCR beta V- and J-gene trimming was later associated with a missense DCLRE1C variant.

On this clone: Its antigen remains unidentified.

This PCR relied on a set of 60 Vbeta primers and 13 Jbeta primers. The method was immunoSEQ multiplex PCR; TCRdb's version includes in-frame clones alone and lacks a portion of them. Found here are approximately 120,000 clones, roughly a tenth of them singletons; the top ten hold roughly 4.2%. Deletions cut 4 bases from V and 5 bases from J, with 10 bases between. Germline V CDR1 and CDR2: MNHNS, SASEGT. CDR3 size: 13 residues. Donors had nominal health at sampling but likely had unrecorded immune exposures. Sample: PBMCs. This sequence was found in a young woman in good health and CMV-seropositive. This sequence joins TRBV6-1 and TRBJ2-3; a weak D match, TRBD2 (6 bases). CDR3 nucleotide sequence: TGTGCCAGCAGTGCGGGAGCGGAAGATACGCAGTATTTT. Its translation: CASSAGAEDTQYF.